The 23 T cell receptor beta chains in this list originate from one sample, sequenced in a study of cytomegalovirus exposure and HLA in healthy donors. The PCR had 60 Vbeta and 13 Jbeta primers. The table came from immunoSEQ multiplex PCR; TCRdb's copy has only in-frame clones and leaves some out. Here the sample spans over 80,000 clones, around 85% being singletons. Sequenced: PBMCs. The receptors were gathered from a man aged 40-49 years in good health and CMV-seropositive.

This clone came up a few times. The chain carries TRBV27 and TRBJ1-6; 10 bases fit TRBD1. Germline assignment: CDR1 MNHEY and CDR2 SMNVEV (reference sequence). This CDR3 region has 15 residues. V was pared by 4 bases and J by 10 bases, with 7 bases of the junction left unmatched. The CDR3 spells CASSSMGTGDSPLHF. DNA for the CDR3: TGTGCCAGCAGTTCTATGGGGACAGGGGACTCACCCCTCCACTTT.

The chain links TRBV4-1 to TRBJ1-1; 9 nucleotides line up with TRBD1. CDR1 is MGHRA and CDR2 is YSYEKL in the germline V gene. The V segment lost 4 bases and the J segment 3 bases; nucleotides outside the gene matches: 3. This CDR3 has 14 amino acids. CDR3 nucleotides: TGCGCCAGCAGCCTGGACAGGGGAGACACTGAAGCTTTCTTT. This gives the protein CASSLDRGDTEAFF.

This clone was counted a few times. The chain combines TRBV30 with TRBJ2-7; weak D call: TRBD2 (6 bases). The V end lost 3 bases, the J end lost 2 bases, and 17 bases lay between the germline ends. Looked up from germline, CDR1 is GTSNPN and CDR2 is SVGIG (reference sequence). The CDR3 is 15 amino acids. The CDR3 here is CAWRGPGTPPYEQYF. As DNA, the CDR3 is TGTGCCTGGAGGGGACCCGGGACTCCACCCTACGAGCAGTACTTC.

The genes are TRBV5-1 and TRBJ2-1, with 14 bases that match TRBD2. Per germline, CDR1 SGHRS and CDR2 YFSETQ. The CDR3 contains 18 residues. V trimming: 0 bases; J trimming: 4 bases; junction bases outside the gene matches: 6. This CDR3 reads CASSLGTSGRTLYNEQFF. The CDR3 DNA follows: TGCGCCAGCAGCTTGGGGACTAGCGGGAGGACCCTTTACAATGAGCAGTTCTTC. Filled out from reference TRBV5-1 and TRBJ2-1, the complete variable domain reads KAGVTQTPRYLIKTRGQQVTLSCSPISGHRSVSWYQQTPGQGLQFLFEYFSETQRNKGNFPGRFSGRQFSNSRSEMNVSTLELGDSALYLCASSLGTSGRTLYNEQFFGPGTRLTVL.

The chain couples TRBV30 to TRBJ2-1, with D unclear. There are 14 residues in the CDR3. Germline values: CDR1 GTSNPN, CDR2 SVGIG (reference sequence). The V and J ends lost 4 bases and 3 bases respectively, with 13 bases between them. In DNA, the CDR3 is TGTGCCTGGATGTTGCGTACCATCTACAATGAGCAGTTCTTC. Protein sequence: CAWMLRTIYNEQFF.

V usage is TRBV5-1 and J usage is TRBJ2-5, with 8 bases that match TRBD2. The DNA end lines up better with TRBJ2-7; the J call may be wrong. This CDR3 has 14 residues. Germline CDR1 is SGHRS and CDR2 is YFSETQ. The DNA of the CDR3 is TGCGCCAGCAGCTTGCGAGCGGGAGCCTACGAGCAGTACTTC. This gives the protein CASSLRAGAYEQYF.

The chain joins TRBV27 to TRBJ2-2; D is perhaps TRBD1 (5 bases). CDR1 is MNHEY, CDR2 SMNVEV, per germline (reference sequence). Trimming took off 6 bases at V and 2 bases at J, with 10 bases between the two ends. This CDR3 contains 14 residues. The DNA of the CDR3 is TGTGCCAGCAGAACGGACACTAACACCGGGGAGCTGTTTTTT. It yields the protein CASRTDTNTGELFF.

The chain recombines TRBV7-8 with TRBJ2-7; 8 nucleotides match TRBD1. CDR3 length: 14 amino acids. The J segment lost 4 bases and the V segment lost 5 bases, leaving 7 bases of the junction unmatched. CDR1 is SGHVS, CDR2 FQNEAQ, per germline. CDR3 in DNA: TGTGCCAGCAGCCGTAGACAGGGGAAATACGAGCAGTACTTC. The encoded protein is CASSRRQGKYEQYF.

This sequence joins TRBV2 and TRBJ1-6; 7 nucleotides line up with TRBD1. V lost 2 bases and J lost 7; bases outside the gene matches: 5. The CDR3 consists of 15 residues. Germline V CDR1 and CDR2: SNHLY, FYNNEI. For the CDR3, the DNA is TGTGCCAGCAGTGAACTCGGCAGGGGGAATTCACCCCTCCACTTT. Protein: CASSELGRGNSPLHF.

In this sample, this clone is medium-sized (0.01 to 0.1%). The chain joins TRBV28 to TRBJ2-7, with TRBD2 matching 13 bases. After removal of 8 bases from V and 5 bases from J, the junction contained 6 bases not matched to a gene. CDR3 length: 14 residues. In germline, CDR1 is MDHEN, CDR2 SYDVKM. CDR3 coding DNA: TGTGCCAGCGTCCTGGGGACTAGCGGGAACGAGCAGTACTTC. Amino acids: CASVLGTSGNEQYF.

The J gene is TRBJ2-2, the V gene TRBV18, with 9 bases matching TRBD2. Germline CDR1 is KGHSH and CDR2 is LQKENI. Trimming cost V 6 bases and J 7 bases; bases outside gene matches: 6. The length of the CDR3 is 14 residues. CDR3 in DNA: TGTGCCAGCTCCCAGGGACTAGCAGACGGGGAGCTGTTTTTT. Encoded protein: CASSQGLADGELFF. Full variable domain (rest looked up from reference TRBV18 and TRBJ2-2): NAGVMQNPRHLVRRRGQEARLRCSPMKGHSHVYWYRQLPEEGLKFMVYLQKENIIDESGMPKERFSAEFPKEGPSILRIQQVVRGDSAAYFCASSQGLADGELFFGEGSRLTVL.

The chain is built from TRBV27 and TRBJ2-2; a possible D gene is TRBD2 (5 bases). There are 15 residues in the CDR3. V was trimmed by 5 bases and J by 8 bases, leaving 18 bases between them. Germline lookup yields CDR1 MNHEY and CDR2 SMNVEV (reference sequence). In DNA, the CDR3 is TGTGCCAGCAGTCCCCGGCTTGGTTCGGGGGGGGAGCTGTTTTTT. Translation: CASSPRLGSGGELFF.

V and J are TRBV6-6 and TRBJ2-1, with 8 positions matching TRBD2. The CDR3 extends over 15 amino acids. CDR1 and CDR2 from the germline V gene are MNHNY and SVGAGI (reference sequence). Trimming took 2 bases from V and 2 from J; bases not matched to a gene: 2. CDR3 coding DNA: TGTGCCAGCAGTTACAGAGCGGGGGCCTACAATGAGCAGTTCTTC. Translated: CASSYRAGAYNEQFF.

This clone was counted between two and nine times. The genes are TRBV7-9 and TRBJ2-3; D may be TRBD1 (6 bases). The CDR3 totals 15 residues. V dropped 2 bases and J dropped 3 bases, with 12 bases sitting between them. Germline lookup yields CDR1 SEHNR and CDR2 FQNEAQ (reference sequence). The CDR3 bases are TGTGCCAGCAGCTTATCACAGGGTAGTACAGATACGCAGTATTTT. Residues: CASSLSQGSTDTQYF.

This chain links TRBV27 with TRBJ1-5; 7 bases are shared with TRBD1. CDR3 length equals 16 residues. The V gene end was trimmed by 0 bases and the J gene end by 4 bases; junction bases not matched to a gene: 6. CDR1 is MNHEY, CDR2 SMNVEV, per germline (reference sequence). This CDR3 reads CASSLSPTGMNQPQHF. CDR3 nucleotides: TGTGCCAGCAGTTTATCTCCGACAGGGATGAATCAGCCCCAGCATTTT.

The chain links TRBV10-3 to TRBJ1-3, with D perhaps matching TRBD1 (6 bases). Deletions cut 6 bases from V and 1 base from J, with 10 bases between. Looked up from germline, CDR1 is ENHRY and CDR2 is SYGVKD. This CDR3 contains 14 residues. The CDR3 region is CAIREDRSGNTIYF. The CDR3 region has the DNA TGTGCCATCAGAGAAGACAGGTCTGGAAACACCATATATTTT.

The chain carries TRBV5-4 and TRBJ1-2, with 10 bases lining up with TRBD1. V lost 0 bases to trimming and J lost 4 bases; unmatched junction nucleotides: 3. Germline V CDR1 and CDR2: SGHNT, YYREEE (reference sequence). The CDR3 contains 15 residues. The CDR3 sequence: CASSLVGQGSYGYTF. The CDR3 DNA reads as TGTGCCAGCAGCTTGGTGGGACAGGGGAGCTATGGCTACACCTTC.

This chain joins TRBV6-6 and TRBJ2-1; 13 positions agree with TRBD2. The CDR3 totals 16 residues. Germline CDR1 is MNHNY and CDR2 is SVGAGI (reference sequence). The V and J ends lost 6 bases and 0 bases, in that order; junction bases with no gene match: 2. CDR3 residues: CASRGLAGSSYNEQFF. The CDR3 DNA sequence: TGTGCCAGCAGGGGACTAGCGGGGAGCTCCTACAATGAGCAGTTCTTC.

The chain links TRBV2 to TRBJ2-7; 7 nucleotides match TRBD2. After removal of 7 bases from V and 0 bases from J, the junction contained 3 bases not matched to a gene. The germline CDR1 and CDR2 sequences are SNHLY and FYNNEI. CDR3 length equals 13 residues. As DNA, the CDR3 is TGTGCCAGCAAGCGGGACGGCTCCTACGAGCAGTACTTC. This gives the protein CASKRDGSYEQYF. The full variable domain, in which reference TRBV2 and TRBJ2-7 provide the parts outside the CDR3, is EPEVTQTPSHQVTQMGQEVILRCVPISNHLYFYWYRQILGQKVEFLVSFYNNEISEKSEIFDDQFSVERPDGSNFTLKIRSTKLEDSAMYFCASKRDGSYEQYFGPGTRLTVT.

The chain employs TRBV5-4 and TRBJ1-4, with 7 bases lining up with TRBD1. Germline V gives CDR1 SGHNT, CDR2 YYREEE (reference sequence). V gave up 3 bases and J gave up 5 bases; unmatched junction bases: 13. This CDR3 is 17 amino acids long. CDR3 coding DNA: TGTGCCAGCAGCTCATCAGGGGGGTTAGGGATCAATGAAAAACTGTTTTTT. Translated: CASSSSGGLGINEKLFF.

The genes are TRBV28 and TRBJ2-5, with D hard to call. The CDR3 runs to 14 residues. CDR1 and CDR2 (germline): MDHEN, SYDVKM. The germline V and J ends were trimmed by 2 bases and 5 bases, with 12 bases remaining between them. The DNA for the CDR3 is TGTGCCAGCAGTTTAGGGTGGGCGCTGGAGACCCAGTACTTC. Its protein product is CASSLGWALETQYF.

The V gene is TRBV5-4, the J gene TRBJ2-3; D is uncertain. This CDR3 comprises 12 residues. The V and J ends lost 0 bases and 5 bases respectively, with 4 bases between them. The germline CDR1 and CDR2 sequences are SGHNT and YYREEE (reference sequence). The CDR3 reads CASSLAEDTQYF. In DNA form, the CDR3 reads TGTGCCAGCAGCTTGGCAGAAGATACGCAGTATTTT.

This chain links TRBV2 with TRBJ1-1; D possibly corresponds to TRBD1 (6 bases). The CDR3 runs to 13 residues. Germline CDR1 reads SNHLY; CDR2 reads FYNNEI. V was shortened by 4 bases and J by 5 bases, with 11 bases between the two germline ends. DNA of the CDR3: TGTGCCAGCAGTGTTTACAGGGATACTGAAGCTTTCTTT. The encoded protein is CASSVYRDTEAFF. The whole variable domain, filled in from reference TRBV2 and TRBJ1-1, reads EPEVTQTPSHQVTQMGQEVILRCVPISNHLYFYWYRQILGQKVEFLVSFYNNEISEKSEIFDDQFSVERPDGSNFTLKIRSTKLEDSAMYFCASSVYRDTEAFFGQGTRLTVV.